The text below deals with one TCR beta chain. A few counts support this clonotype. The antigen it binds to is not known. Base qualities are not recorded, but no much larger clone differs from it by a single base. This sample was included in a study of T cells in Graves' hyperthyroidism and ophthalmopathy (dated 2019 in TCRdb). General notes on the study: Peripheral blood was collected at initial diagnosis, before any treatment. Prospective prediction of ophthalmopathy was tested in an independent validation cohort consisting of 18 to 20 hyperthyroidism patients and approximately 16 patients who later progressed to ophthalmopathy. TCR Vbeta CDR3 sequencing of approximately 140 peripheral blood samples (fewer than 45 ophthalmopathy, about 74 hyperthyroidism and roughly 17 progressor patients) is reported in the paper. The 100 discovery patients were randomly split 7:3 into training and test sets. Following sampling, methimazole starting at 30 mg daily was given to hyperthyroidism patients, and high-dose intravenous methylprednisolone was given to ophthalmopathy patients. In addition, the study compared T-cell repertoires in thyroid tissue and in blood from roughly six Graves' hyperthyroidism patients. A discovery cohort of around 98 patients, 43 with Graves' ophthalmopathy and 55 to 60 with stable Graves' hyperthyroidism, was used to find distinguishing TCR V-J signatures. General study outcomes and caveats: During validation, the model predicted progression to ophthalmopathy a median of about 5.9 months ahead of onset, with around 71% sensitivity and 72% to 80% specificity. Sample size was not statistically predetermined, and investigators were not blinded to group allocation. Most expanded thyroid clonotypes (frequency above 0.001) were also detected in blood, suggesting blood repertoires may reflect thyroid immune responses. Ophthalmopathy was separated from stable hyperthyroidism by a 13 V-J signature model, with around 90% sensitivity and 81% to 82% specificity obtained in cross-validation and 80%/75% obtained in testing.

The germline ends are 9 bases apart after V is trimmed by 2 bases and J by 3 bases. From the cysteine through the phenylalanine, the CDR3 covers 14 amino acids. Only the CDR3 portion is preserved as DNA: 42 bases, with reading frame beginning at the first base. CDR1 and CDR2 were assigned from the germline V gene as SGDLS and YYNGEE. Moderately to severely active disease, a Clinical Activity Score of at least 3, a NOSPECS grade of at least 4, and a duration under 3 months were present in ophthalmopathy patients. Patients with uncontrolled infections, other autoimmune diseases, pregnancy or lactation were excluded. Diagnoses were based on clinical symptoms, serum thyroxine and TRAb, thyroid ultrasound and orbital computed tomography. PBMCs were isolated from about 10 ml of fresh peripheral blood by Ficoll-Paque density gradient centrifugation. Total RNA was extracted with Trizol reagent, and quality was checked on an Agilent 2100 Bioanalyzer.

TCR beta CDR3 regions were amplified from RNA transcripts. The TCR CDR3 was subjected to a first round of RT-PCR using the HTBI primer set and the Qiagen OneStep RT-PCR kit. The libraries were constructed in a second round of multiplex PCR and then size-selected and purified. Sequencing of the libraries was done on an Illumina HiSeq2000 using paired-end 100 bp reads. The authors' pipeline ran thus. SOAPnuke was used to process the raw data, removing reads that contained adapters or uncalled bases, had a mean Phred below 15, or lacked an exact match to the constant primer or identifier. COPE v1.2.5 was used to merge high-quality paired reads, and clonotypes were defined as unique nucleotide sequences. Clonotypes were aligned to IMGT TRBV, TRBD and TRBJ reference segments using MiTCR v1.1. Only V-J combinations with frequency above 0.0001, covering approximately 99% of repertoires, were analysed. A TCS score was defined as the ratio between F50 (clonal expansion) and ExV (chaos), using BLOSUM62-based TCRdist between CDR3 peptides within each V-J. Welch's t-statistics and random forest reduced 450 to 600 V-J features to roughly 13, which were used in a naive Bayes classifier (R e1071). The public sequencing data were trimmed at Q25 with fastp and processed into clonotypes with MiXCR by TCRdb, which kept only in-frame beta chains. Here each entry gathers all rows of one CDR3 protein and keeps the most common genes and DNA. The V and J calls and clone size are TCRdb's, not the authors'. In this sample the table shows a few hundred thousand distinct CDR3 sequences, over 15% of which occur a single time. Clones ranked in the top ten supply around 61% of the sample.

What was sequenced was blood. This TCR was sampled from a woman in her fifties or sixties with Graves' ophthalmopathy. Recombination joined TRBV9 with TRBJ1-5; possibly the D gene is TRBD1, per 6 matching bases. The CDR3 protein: CASSVGQLNQPQHF. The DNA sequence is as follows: TGTGCCAGCAGCGTTGGACAGCTCAATCAGCCCCAGCATTTT.